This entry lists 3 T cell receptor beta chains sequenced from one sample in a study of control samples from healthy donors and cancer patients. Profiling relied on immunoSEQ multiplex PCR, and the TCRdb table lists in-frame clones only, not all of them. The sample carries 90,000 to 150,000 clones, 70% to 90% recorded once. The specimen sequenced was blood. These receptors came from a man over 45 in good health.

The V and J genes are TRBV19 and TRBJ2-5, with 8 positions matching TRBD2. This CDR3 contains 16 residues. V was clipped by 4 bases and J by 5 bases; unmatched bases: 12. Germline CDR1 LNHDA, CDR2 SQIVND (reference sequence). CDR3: CASSSGTRGMGETQYF. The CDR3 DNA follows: TGTGCCAGTAGTAGCGGGACTAGGGGAATGGGGGAGACCCAGTACTTC. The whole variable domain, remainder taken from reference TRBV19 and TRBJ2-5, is DGGITQSPKYLFRKEGQNVTLSCEQNLNHDAMYWYRQDPGQGLRLIYYSQIVNDFQKGDIAEGYSVSREKKESFPLTVTSAQKNPTAFYLCASSSGTRGMGETQYFGPGTRLLVL.

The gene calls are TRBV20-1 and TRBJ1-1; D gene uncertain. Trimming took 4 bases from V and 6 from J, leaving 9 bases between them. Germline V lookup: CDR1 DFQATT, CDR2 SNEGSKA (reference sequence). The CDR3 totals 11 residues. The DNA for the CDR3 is TGCAGTGCTACGTCGCTAGCTGAAGCTTTCTTT. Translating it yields CSATSLAEAFF.

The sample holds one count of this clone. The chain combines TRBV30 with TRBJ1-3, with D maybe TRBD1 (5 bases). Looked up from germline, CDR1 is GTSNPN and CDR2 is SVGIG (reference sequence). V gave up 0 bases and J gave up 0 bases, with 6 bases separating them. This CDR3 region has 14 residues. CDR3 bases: TGTGCCTGGAGTGTGGGGGGCTCTGGAAACACCATATATTTT. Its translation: CAWSVGGSGNTIYF.